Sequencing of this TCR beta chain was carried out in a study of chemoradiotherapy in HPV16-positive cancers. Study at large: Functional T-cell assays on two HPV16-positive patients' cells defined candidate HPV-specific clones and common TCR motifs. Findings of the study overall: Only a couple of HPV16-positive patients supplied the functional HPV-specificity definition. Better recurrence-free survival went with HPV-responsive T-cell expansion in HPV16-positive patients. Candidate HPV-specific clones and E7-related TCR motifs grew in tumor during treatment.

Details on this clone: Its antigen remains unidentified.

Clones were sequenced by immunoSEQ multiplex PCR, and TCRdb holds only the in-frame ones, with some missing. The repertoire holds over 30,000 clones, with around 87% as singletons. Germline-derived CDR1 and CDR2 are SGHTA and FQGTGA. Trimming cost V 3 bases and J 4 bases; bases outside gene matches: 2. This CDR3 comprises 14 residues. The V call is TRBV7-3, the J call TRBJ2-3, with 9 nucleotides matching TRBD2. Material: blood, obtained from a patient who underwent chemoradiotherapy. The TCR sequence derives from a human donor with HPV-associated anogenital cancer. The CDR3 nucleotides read TGTGCCAGCAGCTTCCGCGGGGGGGCAGATACGCAGTATTTT. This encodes CASSFRGGADTQYF.